The 22 T cell receptor beta chains listed next were all sequenced from one sample in a study of T cell responses to AZD1222 COVID-19 vaccine. The data were produced by immunoSEQ multiplex PCR, yet TCRdb's version contains in-frame clones alone and is incomplete. The table shows about 150,000 clones, with 70% to 90% occurring only once. The starting material was peripheral blood, obtained on day 0 of AZD1222 vaccination. These receptors were collected from an adult in good health.

This clone was picked up a small number of times. The rearrangement uses TRBV4-2 and TRBJ1-2; TRBD1 is a possible D gene (6 bases). Trimming pared 4 bases from V and 8 bases from J, leaving 17 bases between. This CDR3 is 14 amino acids long. Germline values: CDR1 LGHNA, CDR2 YNFKEQ. The CDR3 DNA reads as TGTGCCAGCAGCCTGCACCCGACAGGATGGGGCTACACCTTC. Translation: CASSLHPTGWGYTF.

J is TRBJ2-6 and V is TRBV23-1, with 8 bases that match TRBD1. TRBV23-1 is classed as an ORF, of uncertain function. V was pared by 11 bases and J by 0 bases, with 9 bases of the junction left unmatched. This CDR3 is 16 amino acids long. CDR3 protein: CASSDRGHSGANVLTF. CDR3 DNA: TGCGCCTCCTCCGACAGGGGCCACTCTGGGGCCAACGTCCTGACTTTC.

This clone has just a few counts. V and J are TRBV6-5 and TRBJ1-2; 8 bases are a match to TRBD1. There are 15 residues in the CDR3. V trimming: 5 bases; J trimming: 1 base; junction bases outside the gene matches: 6. Germline V CDR1 and CDR2: MNHEY, SVGAGI. DNA for the CDR3: TGTGCCAGCAGTCAACAGGGGGGAAGTAACTATGGCTACACCTTC. This sequence encodes CASSQQGGSNYGYTF.

The chain employs TRBV20-1 and TRBJ2-1; D uncertain. This CDR3 is built from 11 residues. Per germline, CDR1 DFQATT and CDR2 SNEGSKA (reference sequence). With 6 bases removed from V and 4 bases from J, the gap between germline ends came to 7 bases. The CDR3 region has the DNA TGCAGTGCCCTACCATACAATGAGCAGTTCTTC. Translation: CSALPYNEQFF.

The chain is built from TRBV2 and TRBJ1-1, with D possibly TRBD1 on 5 matching bases. V gave up 7 bases and J gave up 3 bases, with 12 bases separating them. There are 13 residues in the CDR3. Germline assignment: CDR1 SNHLY and CDR2 FYNNEI. The CDR3 is CASILREDTEAFF. CDR3 nucleotide sequence: TGTGCCAGCATTCTCAGGGAGGACACTGAAGCTTTCTTT. The full variable domain, its missing parts supplied by reference TRBV2 and TRBJ1-1, is EPEVTQTPSHQVTQMGQEVILRCVPISNHLYFYWYRQILGQKVEFLVSFYNNEISEKSEIFDDQFSVERPDGSNFTLKIRSTKLEDSAMYFCASILREDTEAFFGQGTRLTVV.

V usage is TRBV3-1 (or the pseudogene TRBV3-2) and J usage is TRBJ2-7; 12 bases are a match to TRBD2. This CDR3 spans 13 amino acids. V shed 3 bases and J 7 bases; nucleotides not matched to a gene: 1. The germline gives CDR1 LGHDT, CDR2 YNNKEL (reference sequence). This chain's CDR3 is CASSQTSGGEQYF. The CDR3 nucleotides read TGTGCCAGCAGCCAGACTAGCGGGGGAGAGCAGTACTTC.

DNA of the CDR3: TGTGCCAGCAGTGACGTGAGGGGGGAAGCTGAAGCTTTCTTT. This sequence encodes CASSDVRGEAEAFF. The rearrangement links TRBV2 to TRBJ1-1; TRBD1 might be the D (6 bases). In germline, CDR1 is SNHLY, CDR2 FYNNEI. This CDR3 comprises 14 residues. Trimming took off 3 bases at V and 6 bases at J, with 14 bases between the two ends.

This chain uses TRBV10-3 with TRBJ2-1, with a tentative D call TRBD1 (5 bases). V was cut by 2 bases and J by 2 bases, with 16 bases left in between. Germline values: CDR1 ENHRY, CDR2 SYGVKD. CDR3 size: 17 residues. The CDR3, as DNA: TGTGCCATCAGTGAGAGGCCAGGGTCTCATACCTACAATGAGCAGTTCTTC. As protein: CAISERPGSHTYNEQFF.

The CDR3, as DNA: TGTGCCAGCAGCGTCCGGGACAGGGTGAACACTGAAGCTTTCTTT. Protein: CASSVRDRVNTEAFF. This chain joins TRBV5-6 and TRBJ1-1; 9 bases are shared with TRBD1. The J segment lost 0 bases and the V segment lost 4 bases, leaving 4 bases of the junction unmatched. Per germline, CDR1 SGHDT and CDR2 YYEEEE. The CDR3 runs 15 residues.

The chain links TRBV24-1 to TRBJ2-1; 14 nucleotides align to TRBD2. Looked up from germline, CDR1 is KGHDR and CDR2 is SFDVKD. The trim removed 5 bases at V and 1 base at J, leaving 9 bases unmatched. The CDR3 contains 19 residues. The DNA for the CDR3 is TGTGCCACCAGTGGCCCGGGACTAGCGGGAGAAGGGTCCTACAATGAGCAGTTCTTC. It translates to CATSGPGLAGEGSYNEQFF.

Only a few counts were recorded for this clone. The chain uses TRBV4-1 and TRBJ2-5; D possibly corresponds to TRBD1 (5 bases). Between the trimmed V and J ends, which lost 1 base and 0 bases, there was a span of 24 bases. The germline CDR1 and CDR2 sequences are MGHRA and YSYEKL. This CDR3 is 20 amino acids long. CDR3 region: CASSQASGQGVSLYQETQYF. The CDR3 nucleotides read TGCGCCAGCAGCCAAGCATCCGGACAAGGAGTTTCATTGTACCAAGAGACCCAGTACTTC.

V is TRBV3-1 (or the pseudogene TRBV3-2) and J is TRBJ1-2; D remains ambiguous. The V gene lost 4 bases and the J gene lost 0 bases, with 15 bases spanning the gap. The CDR3 sequence is 16 residues long. Germline V gene sequence: CDR1 LGHDT, CDR2 YNNKEL (reference sequence). Written as DNA, the CDR3 is TGTGCCAGCAGCCGTTTTAGGGCAGCCGCTAACTATGGCTACACCTTC. Its protein product is CASSRFRAAANYGYTF.

This chain connects TRBV18 to TRBJ2-3; 8 positions match TRBD2. This CDR3 region has 18 residues. Germline CDR1 and CDR2: KGHSH and LQKENI. J was trimmed by 2 bases and V by 3 bases; bases with no gene match: 13. This CDR3 is CASSPLLALAGNTDTQYF. The CDR3 DNA is TGTGCCAGCTCACCGCTCTTAGCTTTAGCGGGGAACACAGATACGCAGTATTTT.

The rearrangement uses TRBV7-9 and TRBJ2-3; D is possibly TRBD2 (6 bases). CDR3 size: 15 residues. Trimming took off 3 bases at V and 6 bases at J, with 16 bases between the two ends. Germline V lookup: CDR1 SEHNR, CDR2 FQNEAQ (reference sequence). Written as DNA, the CDR3 is TGTGCCAGCAGCTTCCCCTTTGAAGCGGGTGATACGCAGTATTTT. It specifies CASSFPFEAGDTQYF.

This clone was observed a single time. This chain connects TRBV18 to TRBJ1-1, with D tentatively TRBD1 (5 bases). The ends were cut back, 2 bases at V and 4 bases at J, with 17 bases in the middle. This CDR3 is built from 16 residues. CDR1 is KGHSH and CDR2 is LQKENI in the germline V gene. CDR3 bases: TGTGCCAGCTCACCAATAGGCAACAGACAGACCACTGAAGCTTTCTTT. Translated, it gives CASSPIGNRQTTEAFF.

This clone was detected only once. Other DNA sequences in the sample encode the same CDR3. V and J are TRBV6-5 and TRBJ1-3, with D possibly matching TRBD1 (5 bases). Germline lookup yields CDR1 MNHEY and CDR2 SVGAGI. This CDR3 comprises 14 residues. The germline V and J ends were trimmed by 2 bases and 1 base, with 6 bases remaining between them. CDR3 sequence reads: CASSYKGSGNTIYF. DNA of the CDR3: TGTGCCAGCAGTTACAAGGGGTCTGGAAACACCATATATTTT.

The chain uses TRBV19 and TRBJ2-1; possibly TRBD2 for D (5 bases). This CDR3 has 15 amino acids. V shed 3 bases and J shed 4 bases, with 13 bases lying between them. Germline loops: CDR1 LNHDA, CDR2 SQIVND (reference sequence). CDR3 sequence reads: CASSIQSGIYNEQFF. CDR3 nucleotide sequence: TGTGCCAGTAGTATCCAGAGCGGAATATACAATGAGCAGTTCTTC.

The J gene is TRBJ2-6, the V gene TRBV19; either TRBD1 or TRBD2 may supply D (7 bases each). Germline-derived CDR1 and CDR2 are LNHDA and SQIVND (reference sequence). V lost 6 bases to trimming and J lost 2 bases, with 14 bases between them. The CDR3 totals 16 residues. CDR3 DNA sequence: TGTGCCAGTAGAGGCAGGGGGGGACCTGGGGCCAACGTCCTGACTTTC. Amino acid sequence: CASRGRGGPGANVLTF.

The gene calls are TRBV24-1 and TRBJ2-3; TRBD1 aligns across 11 bases. Trimming at V came to 0 bases and at J to 1 base, leaving 2 bases not matched to a gene. The germline V gene encodes CDR1 KGHDR and CDR2 SFDVKD. CDR3 length: 17 amino acids. In nucleotides, the CDR3 is TGTGCCACCAGTGATTTGCGGACAGGGGGCGGCACAGATACGCAGTATTTT. It is translated as CATSDLRTGGGTDTQYF.

The chain employs TRBV3-1 (or the pseudogene TRBV3-2) and TRBJ2-1, with 13 bases that match TRBD2. Germline CDR1 is LGHDT and CDR2 is YNNKEL (reference sequence). V lost 1 base and J lost 8; bases outside the gene matches: 5. The CDR3 is 16 amino acids. The CDR3 bases are TGTGCCAGCAGCCAAGTTGGTACTAGCGGGAGGGATGAGCAGTTCTTC. This codes for CASSQVGTSGRDEQFF.

The chain has TRBV12-3 or TRBV12-4 and TRBJ1-1; no reliable D call. CDR3 length: 12 residues. V gave up 5 bases and J gave up 7 bases, with 11 bases separating them. The CDR3 sequence is CASSLGEVEAFF. In DNA form, the CDR3 reads TGTGCCAGCAGTCTCGGAGAGGTTGAAGCTTTCTTT.

This clone was picked up one time. The gene calls are TRBV20-1 and TRBJ2-7; either TRBD1 or TRBD2 may fit D (5 bases each). The V gene lost 3 bases and the J gene lost 9 bases, with 15 bases spanning the gap. Per the germline V gene, CDR1 is DFQATT and CDR2 is SNEGSKA (reference sequence). The CDR3 loop spans 12 amino acids. CDR3 sequence reads: CSASGLEQGQYF. In nucleotides, the CDR3 is TGCAGTGCTAGTGGACTCGAGCAGGGGCAGTACTTC.